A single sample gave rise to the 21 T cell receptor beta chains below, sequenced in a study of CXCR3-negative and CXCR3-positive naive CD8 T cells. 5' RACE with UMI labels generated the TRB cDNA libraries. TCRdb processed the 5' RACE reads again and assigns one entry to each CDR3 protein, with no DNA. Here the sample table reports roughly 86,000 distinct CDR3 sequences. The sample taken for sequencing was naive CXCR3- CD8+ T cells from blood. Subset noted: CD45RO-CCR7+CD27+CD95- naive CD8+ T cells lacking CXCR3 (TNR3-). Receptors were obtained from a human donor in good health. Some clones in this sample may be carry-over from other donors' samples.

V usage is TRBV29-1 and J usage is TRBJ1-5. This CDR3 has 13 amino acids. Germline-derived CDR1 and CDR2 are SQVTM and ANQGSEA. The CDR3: CSVEVGRNQPQHF.

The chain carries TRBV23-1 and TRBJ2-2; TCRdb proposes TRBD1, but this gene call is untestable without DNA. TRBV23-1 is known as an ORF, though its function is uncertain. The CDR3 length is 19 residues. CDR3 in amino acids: CASSHRRLAGASNTGELFF.

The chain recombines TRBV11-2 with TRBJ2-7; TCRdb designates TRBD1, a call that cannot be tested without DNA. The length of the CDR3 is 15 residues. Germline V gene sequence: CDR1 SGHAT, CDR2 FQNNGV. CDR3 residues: CASSSGPGSSYEQYF. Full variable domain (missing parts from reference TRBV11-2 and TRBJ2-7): EAGVAQSPRYKIIEKRQSVAFWCNPISGHATLYWYQQILGQGPKLLIQFQNNGVVDDSQLPKDRFSAERLKGVDSTLKIQPAKLEDSAVYLCASSSGPGSSYEQYFGPGTRLTVT.

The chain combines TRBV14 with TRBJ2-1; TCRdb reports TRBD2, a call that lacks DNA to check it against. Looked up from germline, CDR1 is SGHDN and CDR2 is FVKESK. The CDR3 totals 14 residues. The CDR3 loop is CASRVAGANNEQFF. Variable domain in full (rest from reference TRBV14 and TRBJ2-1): EAGVTQFPSHSVIEKGQTVTLRCDPISGHDNLYWYRRVMGKEIKFLLHFVKESKQDESGMPNNRFLAERTGGTYSTLKVQPAELEDSGVYFCASRVAGANNEQFFGPGTRLTVL.

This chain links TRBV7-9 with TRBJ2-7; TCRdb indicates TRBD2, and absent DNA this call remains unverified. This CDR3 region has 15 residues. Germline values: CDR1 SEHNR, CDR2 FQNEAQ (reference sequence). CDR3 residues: CASSLVLAAAYEQYF.

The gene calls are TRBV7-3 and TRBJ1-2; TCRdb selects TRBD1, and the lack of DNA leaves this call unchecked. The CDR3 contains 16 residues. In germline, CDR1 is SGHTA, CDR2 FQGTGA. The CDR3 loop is CASSPDRDSIGYGYTF.

Here the CDR3 reads CSGLMDGGNTEAFF. The rearrangement joins TRBV29-1 to TRBJ1-1; TCRdb lists TRBD1, though no DNA is available to test this call. The CDR3 contains 14 residues. Germline CDR1 is SQVTM and CDR2 is ANQGSEA.

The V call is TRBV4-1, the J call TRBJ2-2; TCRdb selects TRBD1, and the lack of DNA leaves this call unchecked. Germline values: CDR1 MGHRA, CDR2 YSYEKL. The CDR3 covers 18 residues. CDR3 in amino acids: CASSHPPTGPLNTGELFF.

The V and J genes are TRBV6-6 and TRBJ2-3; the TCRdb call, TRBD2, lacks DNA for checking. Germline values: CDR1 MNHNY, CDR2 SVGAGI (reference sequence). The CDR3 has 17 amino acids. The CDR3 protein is CASRGLAGETSTDTQYF.

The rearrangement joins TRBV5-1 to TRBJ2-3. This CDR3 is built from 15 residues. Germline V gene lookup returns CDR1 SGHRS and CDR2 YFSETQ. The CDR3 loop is CASSLGQSTTDTQYF. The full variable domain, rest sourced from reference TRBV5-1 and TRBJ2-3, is KAGVTQTPRYLIKTRGQQVTLSCSPISGHRSVSWYQQTPGQGLQFLFEYFSETQRNKGNFPGRFSGRQFSNSRSEMNVSTLELGDSALYLCASSLGQSTTDTQYFGPGTRLTVL.

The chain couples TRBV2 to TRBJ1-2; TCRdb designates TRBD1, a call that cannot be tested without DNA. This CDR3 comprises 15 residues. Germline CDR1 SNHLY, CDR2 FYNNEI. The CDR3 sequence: CASPGGGPINYGYTF. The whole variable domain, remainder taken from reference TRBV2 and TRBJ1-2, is EPEVTQTPSHQVTQMGQEVILRCVPISNHLYFYWYRQILGQKVEFLVSFYNNEISEKSEIFDDQFSVERPDGSNFTLKIRSTKLEDSAMYFCASPGGGPINYGYTFGSGTRLTVV.

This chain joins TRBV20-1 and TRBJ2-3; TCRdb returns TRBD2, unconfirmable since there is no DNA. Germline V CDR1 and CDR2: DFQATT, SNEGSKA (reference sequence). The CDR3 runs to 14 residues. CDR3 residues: CSAWLAEHTDTQYF.

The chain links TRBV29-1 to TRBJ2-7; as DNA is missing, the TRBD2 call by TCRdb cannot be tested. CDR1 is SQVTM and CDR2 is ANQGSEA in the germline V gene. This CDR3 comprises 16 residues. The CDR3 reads CSVEDFVGEREYEQYF.

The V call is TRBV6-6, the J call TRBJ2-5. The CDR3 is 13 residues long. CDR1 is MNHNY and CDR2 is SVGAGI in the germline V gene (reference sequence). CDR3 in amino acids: CASGSGSVETQYF.

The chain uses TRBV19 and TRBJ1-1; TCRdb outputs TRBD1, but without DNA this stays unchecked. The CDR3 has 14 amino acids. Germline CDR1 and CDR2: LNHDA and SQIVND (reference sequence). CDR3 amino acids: CASRDRGMYTEAFF.

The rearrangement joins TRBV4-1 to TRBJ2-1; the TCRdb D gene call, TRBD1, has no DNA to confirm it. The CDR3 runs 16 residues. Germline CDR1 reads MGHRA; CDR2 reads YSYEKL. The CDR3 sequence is CASSQEGAGAYNEQFF.

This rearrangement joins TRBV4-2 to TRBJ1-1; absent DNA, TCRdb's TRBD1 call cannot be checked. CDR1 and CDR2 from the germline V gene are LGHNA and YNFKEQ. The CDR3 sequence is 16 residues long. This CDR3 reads CASSQALGTGHTEAFF.

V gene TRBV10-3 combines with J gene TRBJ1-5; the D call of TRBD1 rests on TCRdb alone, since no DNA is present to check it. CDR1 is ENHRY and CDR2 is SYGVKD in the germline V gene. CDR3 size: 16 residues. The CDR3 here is CAISDVGGQGYQPQHF.

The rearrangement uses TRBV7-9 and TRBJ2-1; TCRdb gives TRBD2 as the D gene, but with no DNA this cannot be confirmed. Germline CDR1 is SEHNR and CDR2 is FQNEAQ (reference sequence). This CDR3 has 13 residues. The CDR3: CASSSLAGDEQFF.

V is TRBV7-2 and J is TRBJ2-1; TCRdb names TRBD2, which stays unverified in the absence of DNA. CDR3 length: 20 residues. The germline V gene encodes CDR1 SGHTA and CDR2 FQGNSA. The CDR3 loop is CASSLSRDSRTSGNYNEQIF.

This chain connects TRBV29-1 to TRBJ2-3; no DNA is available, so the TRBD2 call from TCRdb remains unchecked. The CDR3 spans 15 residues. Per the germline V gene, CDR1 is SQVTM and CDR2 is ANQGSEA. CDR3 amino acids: CSVEGGQGPPDTQYF.